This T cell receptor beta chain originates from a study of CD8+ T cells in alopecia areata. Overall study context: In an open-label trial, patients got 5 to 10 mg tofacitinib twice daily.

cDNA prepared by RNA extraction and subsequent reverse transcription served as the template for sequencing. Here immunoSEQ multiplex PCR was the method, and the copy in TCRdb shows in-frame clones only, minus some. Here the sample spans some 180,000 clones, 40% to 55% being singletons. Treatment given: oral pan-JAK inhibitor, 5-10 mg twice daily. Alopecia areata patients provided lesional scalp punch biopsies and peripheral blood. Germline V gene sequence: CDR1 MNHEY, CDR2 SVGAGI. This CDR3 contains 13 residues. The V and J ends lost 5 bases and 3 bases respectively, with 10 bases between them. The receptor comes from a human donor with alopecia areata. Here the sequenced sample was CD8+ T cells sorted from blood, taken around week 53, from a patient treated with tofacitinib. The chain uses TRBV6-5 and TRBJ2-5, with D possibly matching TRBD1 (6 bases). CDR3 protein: CASSPGQEETQYF. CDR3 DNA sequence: TGTGCCAGCAGTCCGGGACAAGAAGAGACCCAGTACTTC.